What follows are 6 T cell receptor beta chains derived from one specimen sequenced in a study of blood T cell repertoires in COVID-19. The data were produced by immunoSEQ multiplex PCR, yet TCRdb's version contains in-frame clones alone and is incomplete. The sample has some 100,000 clones; 82% are singletons. The sample was peripheral blood. The receptors were gathered from a man in his fifties with active or convalescent COVID-19.

CDR3 in DNA: TGTGCCAGCAGTTCCCCGGGACAGGAGGGGTCCTATCTGCCTTATTCCACAGATACGCAGTATTTT. Translation: CASSSPGQEGSYLPYSTDTQYF. The J gene is TRBJ2-3, the V gene TRBV27, with TRBD1 matching over 8 bases. CDR3 length: 22 residues. J gave up 2 bases and V 4 bases, and 26 bases lay outside the gene matches. Germline V CDR1 and CDR2: MNHEY, SMNVEV (reference sequence).

The rearrangement links TRBV28 to TRBJ2-6; maybe TRBD1 (6 bases). Germline V gene sequence: CDR1 MDHEN, CDR2 SYDVKM. Trimming took off 2 bases at V and 0 bases at J, with 8 bases between the two ends. The length of the CDR3 is 16 residues. The CDR3 loop is CASSLGDTSGANVLTF. The CDR3, as DNA: TGTGCCAGCAGTTTAGGGGACACCTCTGGGGCCAACGTCCTGACTTTC. The full variable domain, completed using reference TRBV28 and TRBJ2-6, is DVKVTQSSRYLVKRTGEKVFLECVQDMDHENMFWYRQDPGLGLRLIYFSYDVKMKEKGDIPEGYSVSREKKERFSLILESASTNQTSMYLCASSLGDTSGANVLTFGAGSRLTVL.

The genes are TRBV11-2 and TRBJ2-2; 8 bases are shared with TRBD2. Germline CDR1 is SGHAT and CDR2 is FQNNGV. The CDR3 is 16 amino acids. V shed 2 bases and J 7 bases; nucleotides not matched to a gene: 9. This chain's CDR3 is CASSLLPTGGVGELFF. The CDR3 bases are TGTGCCAGCAGCTTACTCCCGACGGGGGGGGTCGGGGAGCTGTTTTTT.

This chain links TRBV7-9 with TRBJ2-5; possible D gene TRBD1, 6 bases. CDR1 is SEHNR and CDR2 is FQNEAQ in the germline V gene (reference sequence). V dropped 5 bases and J dropped 5 bases, with 18 bases sitting between them. This CDR3 is 15 amino acids long. The CDR3 loop reads CASSTIQGSSETQYF. The CDR3 DNA sequence: TGTGCCAGCAGCACCATACAGGGATCCTCTGAGACCCAGTACTTC.

V is TRBV11-2 and J is TRBJ1-4; the D gene is possibly TRBD1 (5 bases). There are 15 residues in the CDR3. From germline, CDR1 is SGHAT and CDR2 FQNNGV. V dropped 4 bases and J dropped 3 bases, with 12 bases sitting between them. This chain's CDR3 is CASSYWGDPNEKLFF. CDR3 sequence (DNA): TGTGCCAGCAGCTACTGGGGGGACCCTAATGAAAAACTGTTTTTT.

The chain is built from TRBV24-1 and TRBJ1-2; D is unresolved. The V gene's germline CDR1 is KGHDR and CDR2 SFDVKD. The CDR3 has 14 residues. Between the trimmed V and J ends, which lost 5 bases and 8 bases, there was a span of 17 bases. The CDR3 region is CATSAGFSSGGYTF. CDR3 DNA sequence: TGTGCCACCAGTGCCGGGTTCTCCTCGGGAGGCTACACCTTC.